This T cell receptor (beta chain) was captured by sequencing in a study of CD8 T cells in ankylosing spondylitis. Comments on this clonotype: Its antigen is as yet unknown.

Findings and limits, study-wide: Relatively scarce in peripheral blood, disease-linked clones were CD8+. Blood from ankylosing spondylitis patients appeared to carry a characteristic roughly eight-variant TCR beta motif.

The authors made TCR beta libraries by quantitative 5'-RACE with molecular barcodes. One entry per CDR3 protein, called by TCRdb with MiXCR from the 5' RACE reads. The top ten hold about 6.8% of the sample, which has about 500,000 distinct CDR3 sequences, approximately 11% seen once. The sequencing input was blood, either unsorted or a sorted T cell fraction (not recorded which). This receptor was identified in a male donor with ankylosing spondylitis.

CDR3 DNA sequence: TGTGCCACCAGTGACTCGGACAGGGGGCGAGGTCAGCCCCAGCATTTT. This gives the protein CATSDSDRGRGQPQHF. V is TRBV24-1 and J is TRBJ1-5, with TRBD1 matching 11 bases. Germline V gene data show CDR1 as KGHDR and CDR2 as SFDVKD. V lost 4 bases, J lost 6 bases, and 7 bases stayed unmatched. This CDR3 has 16 residues.